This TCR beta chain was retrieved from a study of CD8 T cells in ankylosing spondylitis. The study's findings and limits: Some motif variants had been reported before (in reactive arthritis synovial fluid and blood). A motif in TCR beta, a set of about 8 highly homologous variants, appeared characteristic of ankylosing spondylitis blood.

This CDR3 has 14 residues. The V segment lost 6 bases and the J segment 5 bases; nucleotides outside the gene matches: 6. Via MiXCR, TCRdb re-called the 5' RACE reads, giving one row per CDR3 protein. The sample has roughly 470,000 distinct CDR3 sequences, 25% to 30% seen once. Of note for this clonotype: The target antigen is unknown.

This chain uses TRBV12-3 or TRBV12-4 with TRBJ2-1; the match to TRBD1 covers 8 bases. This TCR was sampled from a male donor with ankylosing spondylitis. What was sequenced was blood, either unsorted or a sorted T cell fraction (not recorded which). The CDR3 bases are TGTGCCAGCAGACCAACAGGGGGAAACAATGAGCAGTTCTTC. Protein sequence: CASRPTGGNNEQFF.